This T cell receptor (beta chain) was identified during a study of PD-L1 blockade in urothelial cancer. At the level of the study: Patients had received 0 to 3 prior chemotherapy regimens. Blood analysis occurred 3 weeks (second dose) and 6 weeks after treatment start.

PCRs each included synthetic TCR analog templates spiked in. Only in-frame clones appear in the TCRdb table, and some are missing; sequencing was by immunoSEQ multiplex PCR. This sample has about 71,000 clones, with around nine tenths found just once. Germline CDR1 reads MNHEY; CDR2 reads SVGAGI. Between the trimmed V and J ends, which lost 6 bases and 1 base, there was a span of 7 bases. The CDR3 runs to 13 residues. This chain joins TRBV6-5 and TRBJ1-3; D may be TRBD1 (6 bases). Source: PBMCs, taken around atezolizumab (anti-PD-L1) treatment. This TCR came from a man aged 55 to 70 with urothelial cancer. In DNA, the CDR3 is TGTGCCAGCAGGGACAGTTCTGGAAACACCATATATTTT. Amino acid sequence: CASRDSSGNTIYF.